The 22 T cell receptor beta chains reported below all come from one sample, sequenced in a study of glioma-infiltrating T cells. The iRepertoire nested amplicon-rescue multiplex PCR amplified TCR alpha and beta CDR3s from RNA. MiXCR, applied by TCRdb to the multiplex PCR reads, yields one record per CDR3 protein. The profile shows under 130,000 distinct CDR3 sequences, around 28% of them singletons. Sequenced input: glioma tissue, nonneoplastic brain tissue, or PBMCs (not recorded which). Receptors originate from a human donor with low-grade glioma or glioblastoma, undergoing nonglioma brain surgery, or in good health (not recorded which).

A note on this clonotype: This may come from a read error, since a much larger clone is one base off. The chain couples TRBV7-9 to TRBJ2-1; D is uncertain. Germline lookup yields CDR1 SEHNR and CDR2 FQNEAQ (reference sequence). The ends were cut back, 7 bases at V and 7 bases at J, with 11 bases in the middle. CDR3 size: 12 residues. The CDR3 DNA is TGTGCCAGCACCTCCACTGTGAATGAGCAGTTCTTC. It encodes CASTSTVNEQFF.

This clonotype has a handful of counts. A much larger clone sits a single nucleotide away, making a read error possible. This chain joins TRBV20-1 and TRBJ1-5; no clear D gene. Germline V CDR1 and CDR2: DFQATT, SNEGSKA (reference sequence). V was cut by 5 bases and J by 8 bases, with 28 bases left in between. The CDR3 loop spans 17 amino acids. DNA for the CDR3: TGCAGTGCTGCCGCCCCTCCGACGGGAGGAAGGACTAAGCCCCAGCATTTT. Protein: CSAAAPPTGGRTKPQHF.

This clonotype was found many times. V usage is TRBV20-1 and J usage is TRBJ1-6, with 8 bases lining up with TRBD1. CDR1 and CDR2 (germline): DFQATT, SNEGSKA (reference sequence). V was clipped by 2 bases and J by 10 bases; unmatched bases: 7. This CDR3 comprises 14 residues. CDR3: CSARPGQGTSPLHF. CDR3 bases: TGCAGTGCTAGACCTGGACAGGGAACGTCACCCCTCCACTTT.

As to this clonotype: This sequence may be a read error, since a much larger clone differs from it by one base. The CDR3 DNA sequence: TGTGCCAGCAGCTTAGAACACGACAGGGGGTACACCTTC. This codes for CASSLEHDRGYTF. This chain links TRBV7-2 with TRBJ1-2; 9 bases agree with TRBD1. The germline V gene encodes CDR1 SGHTA and CDR2 FQGNSA. The CDR3 runs to 13 residues. V lost 1 base to trimming and J lost 11 bases; unmatched junction nucleotides: 5.

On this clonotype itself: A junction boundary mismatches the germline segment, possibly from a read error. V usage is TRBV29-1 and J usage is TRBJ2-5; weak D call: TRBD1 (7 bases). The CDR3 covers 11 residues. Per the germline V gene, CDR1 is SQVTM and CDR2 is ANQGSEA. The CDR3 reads CSVDRGETKYF. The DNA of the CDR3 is TGCAGCGTTGACAGGGGGGAGACCAAGTACTTC.

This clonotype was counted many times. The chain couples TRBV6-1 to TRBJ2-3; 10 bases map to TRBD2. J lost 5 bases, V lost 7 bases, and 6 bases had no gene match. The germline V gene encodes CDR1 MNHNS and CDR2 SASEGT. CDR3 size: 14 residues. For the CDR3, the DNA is TGTGCCAGCACCCAAGCGGGGGGGAAAGATACGCAGTATTTT. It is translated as CASTQAGGKDTQYF.

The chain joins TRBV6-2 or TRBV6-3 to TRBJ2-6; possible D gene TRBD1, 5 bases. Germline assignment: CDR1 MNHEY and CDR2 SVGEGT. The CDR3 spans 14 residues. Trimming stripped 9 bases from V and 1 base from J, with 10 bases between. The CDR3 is CARKQDSGANVLTF. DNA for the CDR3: TGTGCCAGGAAACAGGATTCTGGGGCCAACGTCCTGACTTTC.

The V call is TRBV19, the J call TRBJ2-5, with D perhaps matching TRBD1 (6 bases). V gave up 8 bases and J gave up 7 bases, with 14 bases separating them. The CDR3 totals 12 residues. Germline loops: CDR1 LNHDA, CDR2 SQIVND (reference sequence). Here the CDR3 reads CASQQGSGTQYF. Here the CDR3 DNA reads TGTGCCAGTCAACAGGGCAGCGGGACCCAGTACTTC.

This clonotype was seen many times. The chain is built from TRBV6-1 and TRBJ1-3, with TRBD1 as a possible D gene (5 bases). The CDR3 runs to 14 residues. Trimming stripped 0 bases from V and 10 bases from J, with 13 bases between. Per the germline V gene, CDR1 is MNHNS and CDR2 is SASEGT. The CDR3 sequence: CASSEASGTATIYF. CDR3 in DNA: TGTGCCAGCAGTGAAGCCTCTGGGACCGCAACCATATATTTT.

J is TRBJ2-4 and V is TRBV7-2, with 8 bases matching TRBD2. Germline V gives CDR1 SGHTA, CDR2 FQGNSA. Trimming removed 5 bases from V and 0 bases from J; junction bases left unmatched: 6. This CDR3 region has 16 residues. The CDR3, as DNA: TGTGCCAGCAGCCCTCGGGGGGGACCAGCCAAAAACATTCAGTACTTC. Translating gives CASSPRGGPAKNIQYF.

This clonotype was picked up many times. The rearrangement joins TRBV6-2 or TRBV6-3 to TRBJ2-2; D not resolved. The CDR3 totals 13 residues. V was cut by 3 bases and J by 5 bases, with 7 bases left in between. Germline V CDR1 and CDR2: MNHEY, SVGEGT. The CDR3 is CASSYHLTGELFF. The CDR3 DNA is TGTGCCAGCAGTTATCATCTTACCGGGGAGCTGTTTTTT.

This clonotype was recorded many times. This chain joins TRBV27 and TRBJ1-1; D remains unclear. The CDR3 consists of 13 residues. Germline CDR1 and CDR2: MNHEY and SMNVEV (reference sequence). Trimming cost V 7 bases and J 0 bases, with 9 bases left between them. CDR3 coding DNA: TGTGCCAGCATGGGGAACATGAACACTGAAGCTTTCTTT. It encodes CASMGNMNTEAFF.

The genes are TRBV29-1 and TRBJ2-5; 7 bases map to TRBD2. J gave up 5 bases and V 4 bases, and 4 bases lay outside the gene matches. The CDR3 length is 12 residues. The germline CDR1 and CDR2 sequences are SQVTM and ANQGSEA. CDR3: CSVVWGGETQYF. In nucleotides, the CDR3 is TGCAGCGTTGTGTGGGGGGGTGAGACCCAGTACTTC.

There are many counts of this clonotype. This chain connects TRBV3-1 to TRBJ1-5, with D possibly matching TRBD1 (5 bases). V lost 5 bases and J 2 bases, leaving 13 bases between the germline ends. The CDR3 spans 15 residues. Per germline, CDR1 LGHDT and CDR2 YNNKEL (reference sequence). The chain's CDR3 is CASSSGTGGNQPQHF. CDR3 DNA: TGTGCCAGCAGCTCAGGGACGGGCGGCAATCAGCCCCAGCATTTT.

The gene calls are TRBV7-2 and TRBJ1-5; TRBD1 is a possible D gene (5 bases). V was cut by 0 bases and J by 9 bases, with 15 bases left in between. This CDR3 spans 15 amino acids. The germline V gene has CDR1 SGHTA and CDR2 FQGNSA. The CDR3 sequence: CASSLASGDQGPQHF. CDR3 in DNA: TGTGCCAGCAGCTTAGCGTCCGGAGATCAGGGGCCCCAGCATTTT.

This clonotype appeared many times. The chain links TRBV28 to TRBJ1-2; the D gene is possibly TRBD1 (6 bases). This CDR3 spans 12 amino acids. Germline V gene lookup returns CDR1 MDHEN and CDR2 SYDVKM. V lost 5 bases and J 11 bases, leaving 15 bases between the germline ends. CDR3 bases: TGTGCCAGCAGTCCAAACAGGGTTTGGTACACCTTC. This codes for CASSPNRVWYTF.

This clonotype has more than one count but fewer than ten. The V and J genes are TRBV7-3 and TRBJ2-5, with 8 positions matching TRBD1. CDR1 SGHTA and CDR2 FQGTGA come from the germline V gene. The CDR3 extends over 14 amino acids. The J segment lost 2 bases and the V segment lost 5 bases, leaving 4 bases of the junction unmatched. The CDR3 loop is CASSATGAQETQYF. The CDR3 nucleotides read TGTGCCAGCAGCGCGACAGGGGCGCAAGAGACCCAGTACTTC.

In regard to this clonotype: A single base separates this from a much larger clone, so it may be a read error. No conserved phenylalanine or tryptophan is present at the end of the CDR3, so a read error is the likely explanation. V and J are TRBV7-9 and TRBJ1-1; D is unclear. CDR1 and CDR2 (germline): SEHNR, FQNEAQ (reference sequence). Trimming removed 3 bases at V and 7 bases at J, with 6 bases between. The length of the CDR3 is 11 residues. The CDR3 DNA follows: TGTGCCAGCAGCTTTGCCAGTGAAGCTTTCCTT. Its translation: CASSFASEAFL.

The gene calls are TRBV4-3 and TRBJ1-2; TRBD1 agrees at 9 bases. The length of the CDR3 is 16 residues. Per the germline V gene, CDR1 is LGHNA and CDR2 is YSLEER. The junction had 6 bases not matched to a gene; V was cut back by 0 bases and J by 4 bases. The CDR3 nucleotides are TGCGCCAGCAGCCAAGACTTTGGACAGGGGTCCTATGGCTACACCTTC. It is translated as CASSQDFGQGSYGYTF.

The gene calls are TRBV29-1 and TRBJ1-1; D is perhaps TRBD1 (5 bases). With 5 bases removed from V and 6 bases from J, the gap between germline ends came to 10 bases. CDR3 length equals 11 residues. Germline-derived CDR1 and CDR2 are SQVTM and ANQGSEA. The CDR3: CSVLGLAEAFF. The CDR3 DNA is TGCAGCGTTCTGGGGCTAGCTGAAGCTTTCTTT.

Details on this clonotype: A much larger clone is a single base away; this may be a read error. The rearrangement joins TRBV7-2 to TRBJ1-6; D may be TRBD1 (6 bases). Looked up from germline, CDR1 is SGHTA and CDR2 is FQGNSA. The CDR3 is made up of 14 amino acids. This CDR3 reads CGSSLGGVDSPLHF. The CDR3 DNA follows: TGTGGCAGCAGCTTAGGGGGAGTGGATTCACCCCTCCACTTT. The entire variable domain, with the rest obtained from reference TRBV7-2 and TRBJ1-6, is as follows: GAGVSQSPSNKVTEKGKDVELRCDPISGHTALYWYRQSLGQGLEFLIYFQGNSAPDKSGLPSDRFSAERTGGSVSTLTIQRTQQEDSAVYLCGSSLGGVDSPLHFGNGTRLTVT.

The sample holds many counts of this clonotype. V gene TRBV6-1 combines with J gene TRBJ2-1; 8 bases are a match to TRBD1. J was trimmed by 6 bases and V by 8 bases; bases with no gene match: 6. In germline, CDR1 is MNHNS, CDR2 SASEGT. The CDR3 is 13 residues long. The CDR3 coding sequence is TGTGCCAGCGTCTTGACAGGGGTCAATGAGCAGTTCTTC. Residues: CASVLTGVNEQFF.